The T cell receptor (beta chain) under discussion was sequenced for a study of control samples from healthy donors and cancer patients. V was shortened by 6 bases and J by 8 bases, with 11 bases between the two germline ends. The CDR3 sequence is 12 residues long. Germline V gene sequence: CDR1 MDHEN, CDR2 SYDVKM. The repertoire was sequenced with immunoSEQ multiplex PCR; TCRdb's copy has only in-frame clones and lacks some. Counted here are 70,000 or so clones, approximately 84% occurring once; the ten biggest clones make up approximately 30%. The receptor comes from a man in his forties or fifties in good health. The specimen sequenced was blood. The V gene is TRBV28, the J gene TRBJ2-1; TRBD2 might be the D (5 bases). The CDR3 nucleotides read TGTGCCAGCAGAAGAGCGGCCGATGAGCAGTTCTTC. Translated: CASRRAADEQFF.